The 25 T cell receptor beta chains reported below all come from one sample, sequenced in a study of T cell repertoires in cytomegalovirus infection. MiXCR, run by TCRdb on the reads, gives a single entry per CDR3 protein. The sample lists about 100,000 distinct CDR3 sequences; more than 15% were seen once. Sequenced material: PBMCs. The source is a human donor in good health (CMV status not recorded). Some clones in this sample may be carry-over from other donors' samples.

This clonotype was seen only a few times. The V and J genes are TRBV7-2 and TRBJ2-5; 8 bases fit TRBD2. CDR3 length equals 17 residues. Per germline, CDR1 SGHTA and CDR2 FQGNSA. J lost 4 bases, V lost 2 bases, and 12 bases had no gene match. The CDR3, as DNA: TGTGCCAGCAGCTTAATCGGGTTAACTAGCGGAGGAGAGACCCAGTACTTC. Residues: CASSLIGLTSGGETQYF.

The sample holds many counts of this clonotype. The chain couples TRBV7-6 to TRBJ2-7; 7 nucleotides align to TRBD1. This CDR3 spans 15 amino acids. The V and J ends lost 5 bases and 2 bases, in that order; junction bases with no gene match: 9. CDR1 and CDR2 from the germline V gene are SGHVS and FNYEAQ. The CDR3 reads CASSPRGQGAYEQYF. CDR3 nucleotides: TGTGCCAGCAGCCCGAGAGGCCAGGGGGCCTACGAGCAGTACTTC. Complete variable domain (other parts from reference TRBV7-6 and TRBJ2-7): GAGVSQSPRYKVTKRGQDVALRCDPISGHVSLYWYRQALGQGPEFLTYFNYEAQQDKSGLPNDRFSAERPEGSISTLTIQRTEQRDSAMYRCASSPRGQGAYEQYFGPGTRLTVT.

This clonotype was observed many times. V usage is TRBV7-8 and J usage is TRBJ1-2, with D hard to call. The CDR3 totals 12 residues. With 5 bases removed from V and 4 bases from J, the gap between germline ends came to 8 bases. The V gene's germline CDR1 is SGHVS and CDR2 FQNEAQ. For the CDR3, the DNA is TGTGCCAGCAGCCCGGACCTCTATGGCTACACCTTC. It yields the protein CASSPDLYGYTF.

Ten or more counts support this clonotype. The rearrangement links TRBV7-9 to TRBJ2-7; D uncertain. Trimming pared 2 bases from V and 9 bases from J, leaving 20 bases between. This CDR3 region has 15 residues. CDR1 is SEHNR and CDR2 is FQNEAQ in the germline V gene (reference sequence). CDR3 in DNA: TGTGCCAGCAGCTTAAGCCCAGATCTCCTTCCAAGGCAGTACTTC. Translation: CASSLSPDLLPRQYF.

DNA of the CDR3: TGCAGTGCTAGAATTCCAGGGTTCTACGAGCAGTACTTC. This codes for CSARIPGFYEQYF. The gene calls are TRBV20-1 and TRBJ2-7; weak D call: TRBD1 (5 bases). With 2 bases removed from V and 3 bases from J, the gap between germline ends came to 11 bases. Germline V lookup: CDR1 DFQATT, CDR2 SNEGSKA (reference sequence). This CDR3 comprises 13 residues.

This clonotype was found many times. V usage is TRBV7-9 and J usage is TRBJ2-1; D tentatively reads TRBD1 or TRBD2 (5 bases each). Trimming stripped 3 bases from V and 7 bases from J, with 16 bases between. This CDR3 is built from 15 residues. CDR1 and CDR2 (germline): SEHNR, FQNEAQ (reference sequence). The CDR3 here is CASSLEPRGRNEQFF. The CDR3 DNA sequence: TGTGCCAGCAGCTTGGAACCGAGGGGTCGGAATGAGCAGTTCTTC. Filled out from reference TRBV7-9 and TRBJ2-1, the complete variable domain reads DTGVSQNPRHKITKRGQNVTFRCDPISEHNRLYWYRQTLGQGPEFLTYFQNEAQLEKSRLLSDRFSAERPKGSFSTLEIQRTEQGDSAMYLCASSLEPRGRNEQFFGPGTRLTVL.

This clonotype was detected many times. The V gene is TRBV11-2, the J gene TRBJ2-5; D is perhaps TRBD2 (6 bases). Trimming shortened V by 1 base and J by 5 bases, and 11 bases separated the two germline ends. CDR1 SGHAT and CDR2 FQNNGV come from the germline V gene. The CDR3 sequence is 14 residues long. The DNA of the CDR3 is TGTGCCAGCAGCTTAGGTCGGGGGAGCGAGACCCAGTACTTC. This encodes CASSLGRGSETQYF.

The sample holds a few counts of this clonotype. The genes are TRBV30 and TRBJ1-1, with a tentative D call TRBD1 (5 bases). Trimming shortened V by 0 bases and J by 13 bases, and 30 bases separated the two germline ends. The CDR3 contains 17 residues. Looked up from germline, CDR1 is GTSNPN and CDR2 is SVGIG (reference sequence). The CDR3 nucleotides read TGTGCCTGGAGTGTACGGCTTAGGGGCGTTTCTGAGGTGAAGCTTTTCTTT. Protein sequence: CAWSVRLRGVSEVKLFF.

This chain joins TRBV28 and TRBJ2-7; D not certain. Trimming took 10 bases from V and 0 from J, leaving 10 bases between them. CDR1 and CDR2 (germline): MDHEN, SYDVKM. The CDR3 loop spans 12 amino acids. CDR3 coding DNA: TGTGCCACCCTGGGTAGCTCCTACGAGCAGTACTTC. It translates to CATLGSSYEQYF.

In its sample, this clonotype was seen a few times. This chain joins TRBV7-9 and TRBJ1-1, with D perhaps matching TRBD1 (6 bases). This CDR3 has 15 amino acids. V lost 5 bases, J lost 1 base, and 14 bases lay in between. The germline V gene encodes CDR1 SEHNR and CDR2 FQNEAQ (reference sequence). The CDR3 protein is CASSPLGHKNTEAFF. In nucleotides, the CDR3 is TGTGCCAGCAGCCCCCTGGGACACAAGAACACTGAAGCTTTCTTT.

This clonotype was seen ten or more times. This chain connects TRBV7-2 to TRBJ2-3, with 14 bases identical to TRBD2. The CDR3 runs to 15 residues. Germline V CDR1 and CDR2: SGHTA, FQGNSA. The V and J ends lost 4 bases and 5 bases, in that order; junction bases with no gene match: 2. The DNA for the CDR3 is TGTGCCAGCAGCTCCGGACTAGCGGGGGGAGATACGCAGTATTTT. This encodes CASSSGLAGGDTQYF.

This clonotype was counted many times. In DNA, the CDR3 is TGTGCCAGCTCACCTATGTACACTGAAGCTTTCTTT. Protein product: CASSPMYTEAFF. This chain connects TRBV18 to TRBJ1-1; the D is unclear. This CDR3 is 12 amino acids long. V was shortened by 3 bases and J by 3 bases, with 5 bases between the two germline ends. Germline CDR1 is KGHSH and CDR2 is LQKENI.

In its sample, this clonotype was seen many times. This chain links TRBV7-2 with TRBJ2-7; 8 nucleotides match TRBD2. The germline CDR1 and CDR2 sequences are SGHTA and FQGNSA. V was pared by 8 bases and J by 0 bases, with 18 bases of the junction left unmatched. CDR3 size: 18 residues. CDR3 protein: CASDKSRGGLSGSYEQYF. The CDR3 nucleotides read TGTGCCAGCGACAAATCCCGGGGGGGCCTGAGCGGCTCCTACGAGCAGTACTTC. The full variable domain, rest sourced from reference TRBV7-2 and TRBJ2-7, is GAGVSQSPSNKVTEKGKDVELRCDPISGHTALYWYRQSLGQGLEFLIYFQGNSAPDKSGLPSDRFSAERTGGSVSTLTIQRTQQEDSAVYLCASDKSRGGLSGSYEQYFGPGTRLTVT.

This clonotype has a single count. The J gene is TRBJ2-2, the V gene TRBV29-1; no reliable D call. Germline lookup yields CDR1 SQVTM and CDR2 ANQGSEA. V lost 7 bases and J lost 0, with 12 bases in between. CDR3 length: 14 amino acids. The CDR3 DNA is TGCAGCGCCCGTCGGAACGCGAACACCGGGGAGCTGTTTTTT. Amino acids: CSARRNANTGELFF.

This clonotype was seen only a few times. The chain has TRBV28 and TRBJ1-2; the D gene is possibly TRBD1 (5 bases). This CDR3 contains 16 residues. The ends were cut back, 2 bases at V and 4 bases at J, with 17 bases in the middle. CDR1 is MDHEN, CDR2 SYDVKM, per germline. This CDR3 reads CASSLGVTPRGYGYTF. Here the CDR3 DNA reads TGTGCCAGCAGTTTAGGGGTCACCCCTAGGGGCTATGGCTACACCTTC.

V gene TRBV29-1 combines with J gene TRBJ1-1; unclear D gene. CDR3 size: 14 residues. V was trimmed by 4 bases and J by 1 base, leaving 13 bases between them. CDR1 SQVTM and CDR2 ANQGSEA come from the germline V gene. Written as DNA, the CDR3 is TGCAGCGTTGTGCGTGAGAGAGCGAACACTGAAGCTTTCTTT. Translating gives CSVVRERANTEAFF.

This rearrangement joins TRBV3-1 to TRBJ1-1, with D perhaps TRBD1 (6 bases). The CDR3 loop spans 16 amino acids. Trimming took 4 bases from V and 5 from J, leaving 20 bases between them. Germline lookup yields CDR1 LGHDT and CDR2 YNNKEL (reference sequence). CDR3 sequence reads: CASSPLGGQGKTEAFF. The CDR3, as DNA: TGTGCCAGCAGCCCACTCGGGGGGCAGGGAAAGACTGAAGCTTTCTTT.

Many counts were recorded for this clonotype. DNA for the CDR3: TGCGCCAGCAGCCATGAGAGTGAGCAGTTCTTC. This sequence encodes CASSHESEQFF. This chain links TRBV4-1 with TRBJ2-1; D remains unclear. The germline V gene has CDR1 MGHRA and CDR2 YSYEKL. V gave up 3 bases and J gave up 9 bases, with 6 bases separating them. The CDR3 length is 11 residues.

This clonotype was counted only a few times. The chain joins TRBV24-1 to TRBJ2-7; D is undetermined. Germline V gene lookup returns CDR1 KGHDR and CDR2 SFDVKD. Trimming pared 0 bases from V and 2 bases from J, leaving 7 bases between. The CDR3 runs 14 residues. As DNA, the CDR3 is TGTGCCACCAGTGATTTGATGGCCCCCTACGAGCAGTACTTC. This codes for CATSDLMAPYEQYF.

In its sample, this clonotype was seen a few times. The chain uses TRBV25-1 and TRBJ1-2; TRBD1 might be the D (6 bases). In germline, CDR1 is MGHDK, CDR2 SYGVNS. Trimming pared 1 base from V and 0 bases from J, leaving 9 bases between. There are 15 residues in the CDR3. The CDR3: CASSESGHSNYGYTF. For the CDR3, the DNA is TGTGCCAGCAGTGAATCGGGACATTCTAACTATGGCTACACCTTC.

The sample holds many counts of this clonotype. The V call is TRBV7-2, the J call TRBJ2-7; 8 bases line up with TRBD2. The trim removed 10 bases at V and 7 bases at J, leaving 15 bases unmatched. The CDR3 extends over 14 amino acids. From germline, CDR1 is SGHTA and CDR2 FQGNSA. The CDR3 coding sequence is TGTGCCACCAAGGCCGGGGGGGCCTCTTTAGAGCAGTACTTC. This translates into CATKAGGASLEQYF.

The rearrangement uses TRBV4-2 and TRBJ1-5, with 11 bases lining up with TRBD1. Germline-derived CDR1 and CDR2 are LGHNA and YNFKEQ. There are 15 residues in the CDR3. Losses at the gene ends were 5 bases for V and 7 bases for J; bases not matched to a gene: 7. The CDR3 protein is CASSTGQGARQPQHF. The CDR3 DNA is TGTGCCAGCAGCACCGGACAGGGGGCAAGACAGCCCCAGCATTTT.

This clonotype was counted many times. The chain recombines TRBV29-1 with TRBJ1-5; 7 positions match TRBD1. The CDR3 totals 13 residues. V shed 6 bases, J shed 5 bases, and the junction held 7 bases outside the gene matches. Germline assignment: CDR1 SQVTM and CDR2 ANQGSEA. For the CDR3, the DNA is TGCAGCGTAGGGGGCAGGGGTGATCAGCCCCAGCATTTT. This codes for CSVGGRGDQPQHF.

This clonotype occurred many times. This chain connects TRBV6-6 to TRBJ2-7, with D possibly being TRBD1 (7 bases). Between the trimmed V and J ends, which lost 8 bases and 13 bases, there was a span of 21 bases. Germline CDR1 and CDR2: MNHNY and SVGAGI (reference sequence). The CDR3 runs to 12 residues. The DNA of the CDR3 is TGTGCCAGCTGTCAAGACAGGGCCGGGAGCTACTTC. This encodes CASCQDRAGSYF.

The genes are TRBV2 and TRBJ1-3, with unresolved D. Between the trimmed V and J ends, which lost 7 bases and 0 bases, there was a span of 10 bases. CDR3 length: 14 amino acids. Germline values: CDR1 SNHLY, CDR2 FYNNEI. The CDR3 nucleotides are TGTGCCAGCAAAGACGGCCTCTCTGGAAACACCATATATTTT. Its translation: CASKDGLSGNTIYF.